A single sample gave rise to the 15 T cell receptor beta chains below, sequenced in a study of Graves' ophthalmopathy and Graves' hyperthyroidism. Researchers took RNA transcripts and amplified TCR beta CDR3 regions from them. Following a first-round RT-PCR that used HTBI primers, a second-round multiplex PCR was carried out. TCRdb recomputed calls from the multiplex PCR reads with MiXCR, one row per CDR3 protein. The sample includes more than 1,000,000 distinct CDR3 sequences, roughly two fifths of them seen just once. Sequencing was performed on peripheral blood or thyroid tissue (not recorded which). These TCRs come from an adult man with Graves' hyperthyroidism.

This clonotype was detected a few times. The V and J genes are TRBV10-3 and TRBJ2-5; 14 bases are shared with TRBD2. The CDR3 length is 16 residues. Germline loops: CDR1 ENHRY, CDR2 SYGVKD. Unmatched junction bases numbered 3, after V lost 4 bases and J lost 2 bases. The CDR3 DNA reads TGTGCCATCAGTGCTAGACTAGCGGGGGGGCAAGAGACCCAGTACTTC. As protein: CAISARLAGGQETQYF.

This chain connects TRBV11-2 to TRBJ2-2; D is possibly TRBD2 (6 bases). CDR3 length: 15 residues. Germline-derived CDR1 and CDR2 are SGHAT and FQNNGV. Trimming took off 4 bases at V and 6 bases at J, with 15 bases between the two ends. CDR3 sequence (DNA): TGTGCCAGCAGCTCATATGGAGGGCGAGCCGGGGAGCTGTTTTTT. Residues: CASSSYGGRAGELFF.

The table lists this clonotype with a few counts. This chain links TRBV20-1 with TRBJ1-4; D is ambiguous. The germline gives CDR1 DFQATT, CDR2 SNEGSKA (reference sequence). CDR3 size: 12 residues. Trimming shortened V by 0 bases and J by 13 bases, and 12 bases separated the two germline ends. CDR3 bases: TGCAGTGCTAGAGATCTGGACGGGATACTGTTTTTT. It codes for CSARDLDGILFF.

This clonotype was picked up many times. V is TRBV12-3 or TRBV12-4 and J is TRBJ2-7, with D unresolved. The CDR3 length is 11 residues. Trimming stripped 1 base from V and 6 bases from J, with 4 bases between. The CDR3 here is CASSLDFEQYF. As DNA, the CDR3 is TGTGCCAGCAGTTTAGATTTCGAGCAGTACTTC.

V usage is TRBV20-1 and J usage is TRBJ2-5; a weak D match, TRBD2 (5 bases). V was pared by 8 bases and J by 1 base, with 11 bases between. Germline V CDR1 and CDR2: DFQATT, SNEGSKA (reference sequence). The CDR3 totals 12 residues. This CDR3 is CSYSGIQETQYF. In DNA form, the CDR3 reads TGCAGTTACTCGGGGATCCAAGAGACCCAGTACTTC.

This clonotype was detected many times. V usage is TRBV11-2 and J usage is TRBJ2-5, with 11 bases matching TRBD1. Germline V lookup: CDR1 SGHAT, CDR2 FQNNGV. The V gene end was trimmed by 8 bases and the J gene end by 4 bases; junction bases not matched to a gene: 6. The CDR3 totals 14 residues. CDR3 region: CASSGQGARETQYF. In DNA form, the CDR3 reads TGTGCCAGCTCCGGACAGGGGGCGCGAGAGACCCAGTACTTC.

The chain is built from TRBV29-1 and TRBJ1-6; D perhaps matches TRBD1 (5 bases). This CDR3 is built from 13 residues. Per germline, CDR1 SQVTM and CDR2 ANQGSEA. The CDR3 here is CSYGTQDNSPLHF. In DNA, the CDR3 is TGCAGTTACGGGACGCAGGATAATTCACCCCTCCACTTT.

The V gene is TRBV2, the J gene TRBJ2-7, with D possibly matching TRBD1 (5 bases). The V and J ends lost 4 bases and 6 bases respectively, with 13 bases between them. Looked up from germline, CDR1 is SNHLY and CDR2 is FYNNEI. The CDR3 is made up of 13 amino acids. The CDR3 spells CASSASRVTEQYF. CDR3 nucleotide sequence: TGTGCCAGCAGTGCGAGCAGGGTGACCGAGCAGTACTTC.

This clonotype was counted ten times or more. For the CDR3, the DNA is TGCAGCGTTGAATTTTCCGCGGAGGGGCACCAAGAGACCCAGTACTTC. Translation gives CSVEFSAEGHQETQYF. V is TRBV29-1 and J is TRBJ2-5, with D perhaps TRBD2 (6 bases). CDR3 length: 16 residues. V was pared by 2 bases and J by 0 bases, with 16 bases between. Looked up from germline, CDR1 is SQVTM and CDR2 is ANQGSEA.

The V gene is TRBV29-1, the J gene TRBJ2-5; D gene uncertain. The germline V gene has CDR1 SQVTM and CDR2 ANQGSEA. This CDR3 has 14 amino acids. Trimming pared 2 bases from V and 5 bases from J, leaving 15 bases between. CDR3 in amino acids: CSVEKDGPAETQYF. The CDR3 DNA is TGCAGCGTTGAAAAGGACGGCCCTGCGGAGACCCAGTACTTC.

This clonotype showed up many times. The CDR3 DNA reads TGTGCCAGCACCGCAGAGGCGGGGGCCAGTCAGCCCCAGCATTTT. Translated: CASTAEAGASQPQHF. The rearrangement joins TRBV2 to TRBJ1-5; the D gene is possibly TRBD1 (6 bases). Between the trimmed V and J ends, which lost 7 bases and 6 bases, there was a span of 19 bases. The CDR3 runs to 15 residues. Germline loops: CDR1 SNHLY, CDR2 FYNNEI. Complete variable domain (other parts from reference TRBV2 and TRBJ1-5): EPEVTQTPSHQVTQMGQEVILRCVPISNHLYFYWYRQILGQKVEFLVSFYNNEISEKSEIFDDQFSVERPDGSNFTLKIRSTKLEDSAMYFCASTAEAGASQPQHFGDGTRLSIL.

This clonotype appeared a few times. V usage is TRBV7-2 and J usage is TRBJ2-5, with D hard to call. Germline CDR1 reads SGHTA; CDR2 reads FQGNSA. The CDR3 covers 15 residues. V was pared by 1 base and J by 14 bases, with 23 bases between. The CDR3 DNA is TGTGCCAGCAGCTTAGATGGTACTTCTGCCGGCCCGGTCTACTTC. Translated: CASSLDGTSAGPVYF.

This clonotype was found a few times. This chain joins TRBV6-5 and TRBJ1-1, with a possible D match to TRBD1 (6 bases). V was shortened by 6 bases and J by 11 bases, with 16 bases between the two germline ends. The CDR3 has 12 residues. The germline CDR1 and CDR2 sequences are MNHEY and SVGAGI. CDR3 loop: CASSHVGQSAFF. CDR3 nucleotide sequence: TGTGCCAGCAGCCATGTGGGACAATCGGCTTTCTTT.

This clonotype was seen only once. In this CDR3 the conserved last residue, phenylalanine or tryptophan, is missing, so a read error is likely. CDR3 amino acids: CASTHSGQGRSPLHL. The CDR3 DNA is TGTGCCAGCACCCACTCGGGACAGGGAAGATCACCCCTCCACCTT. The rearrangement joins TRBV6-5 to TRBJ1-6; 9 nucleotides line up with TRBD1. The ends lost 7 bases at V and 10 bases at J; junction bases unmatched: 11. This CDR3 is 15 amino acids long. The germline CDR1 and CDR2 sequences are MNHEY and SVGAGI.

This clonotype was detected many times. The V call is TRBV5-1, the J call TRBJ1-1; TRBD1 might be the D (5 bases). Germline V gene sequence: CDR1 SGHRS, CDR2 YFSETQ. The CDR3 contains 13 residues. The V and J ends lost 0 bases and 6 bases respectively, with 9 bases between them. DNA of the CDR3: TGCGCCAGCAGCTTGGGGGACTTCGCTGAAGCTTTCTTT. As protein: CASSLGDFAEAFF.